The rows below give T cell receptor beta chains drawn from one sample of a study of monozygotic twins with inflammatory bowel disease. From the 5' RACE reads, TCRdb lists one entry per CDR3 protein and no DNA. This sample contains approximately 400,000 distinct CDR3 sequences. The sequencing input was blood. The origin of the receptors is a human donor with ulcerative colitis or Crohn's disease, or a healthy co-twin of an affected twin (not recorded which). Each CDR3 is given with its conserved first and last residue.

V: TRBV29-1
J: TRBJ2-1
CDR3: CSVERLAVRSYNEQFF

V: TRBV5-1
J: TRBJ1-4
CDR3: CASTTGQSGKLFF

V: TRBV18
J: TRBJ1-4
CDR3: CASSQDGTLNEKLFF

V: TRBV29-1
J: TRBJ2-1
CDR3: CSVRGTSVYNEQFF

V: TRBV11-1
J: TRBJ2-3
CDR3: CASTRTGVTDTQYF

V: TRBV12-3/TRBV12-4
J: TRBJ1-2
CDR3: CASSSGDSYTF

V: TRBV6-6
J: TRBJ2-3
CDR3: CASSGAIDTQYF

V: TRBV5-6
J: TRBJ2-2
CDR3: CASSLAGMNTGELFF

V: TRBV7-9
J: TRBJ2-7
CDR3: CASSAAGTASEQYF

V: TRBV4-3
J: TRBJ2-2
CDR3: CASSQGPSGTNTGELFF